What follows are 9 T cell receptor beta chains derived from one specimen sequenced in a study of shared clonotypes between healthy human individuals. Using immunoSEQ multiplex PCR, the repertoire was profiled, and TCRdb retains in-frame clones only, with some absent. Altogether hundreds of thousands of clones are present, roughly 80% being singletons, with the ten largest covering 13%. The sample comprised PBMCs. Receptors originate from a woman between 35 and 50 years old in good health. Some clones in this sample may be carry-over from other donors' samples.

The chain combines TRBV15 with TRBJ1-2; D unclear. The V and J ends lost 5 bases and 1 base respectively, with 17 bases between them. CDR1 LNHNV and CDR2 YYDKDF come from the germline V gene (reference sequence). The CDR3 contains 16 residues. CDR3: CATSPYGRANNYGYTF. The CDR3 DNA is TGTGCCACCAGCCCCTACGGAAGGGCAAATAACTATGGCTACACCTTC.

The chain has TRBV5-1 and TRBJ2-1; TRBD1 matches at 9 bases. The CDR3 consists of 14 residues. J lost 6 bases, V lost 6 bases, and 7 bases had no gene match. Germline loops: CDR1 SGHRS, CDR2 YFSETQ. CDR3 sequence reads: CASTPGQGANEQFF. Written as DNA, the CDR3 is TGCGCCAGCACGCCGGGACAGGGCGCCAATGAGCAGTTCTTC.

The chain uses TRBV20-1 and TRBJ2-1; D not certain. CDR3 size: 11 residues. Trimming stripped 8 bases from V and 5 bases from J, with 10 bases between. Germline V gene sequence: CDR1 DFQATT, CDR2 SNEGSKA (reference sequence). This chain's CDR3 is CSPLRNNEQFF. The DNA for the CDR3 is TGCAGTCCGCTGAGGAACAATGAGCAGTTCTTC.

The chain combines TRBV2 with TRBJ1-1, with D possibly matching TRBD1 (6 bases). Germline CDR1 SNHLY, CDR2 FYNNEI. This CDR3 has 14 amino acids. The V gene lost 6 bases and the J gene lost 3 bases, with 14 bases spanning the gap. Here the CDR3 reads CASRIRGFDTEAFF. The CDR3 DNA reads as TGTGCCAGCAGGATTAGGGGGTTCGACACTGAAGCTTTCTTT.

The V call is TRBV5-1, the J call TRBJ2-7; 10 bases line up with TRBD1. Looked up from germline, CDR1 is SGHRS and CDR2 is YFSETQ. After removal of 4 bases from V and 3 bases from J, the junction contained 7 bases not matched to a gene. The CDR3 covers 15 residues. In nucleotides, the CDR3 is TGCGCCAGCAGCGTGACAGGGGGCGAGGGCTACGAGCAGTACTTC. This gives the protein CASSVTGGEGYEQYF.

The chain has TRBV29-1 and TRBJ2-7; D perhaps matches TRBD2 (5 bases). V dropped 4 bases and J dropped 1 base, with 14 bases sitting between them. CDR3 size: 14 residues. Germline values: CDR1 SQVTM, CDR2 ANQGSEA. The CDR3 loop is CSVAIVRDSYEQYF. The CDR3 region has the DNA TGCAGCGTTGCGATTGTCCGGGATTCCTACGAGCAGTACTTC.

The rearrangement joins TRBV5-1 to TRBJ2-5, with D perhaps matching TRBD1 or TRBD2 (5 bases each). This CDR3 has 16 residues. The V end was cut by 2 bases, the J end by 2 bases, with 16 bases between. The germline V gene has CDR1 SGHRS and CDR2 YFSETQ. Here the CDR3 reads CASSLRQNGGQETQYF. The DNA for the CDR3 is TGCGCCAGCAGCTTACGACAGAATGGGGGACAAGAGACCCAGTACTTC.

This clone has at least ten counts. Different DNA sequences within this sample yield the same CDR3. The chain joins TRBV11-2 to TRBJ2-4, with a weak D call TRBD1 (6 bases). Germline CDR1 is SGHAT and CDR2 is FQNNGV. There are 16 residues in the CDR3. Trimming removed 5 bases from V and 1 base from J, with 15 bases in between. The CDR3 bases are TGTGCCAGCAGCCCCTACAGGGTGGGGGCCAAAAACATTCAGTACTTC. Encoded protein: CASSPYRVGAKNIQYF.

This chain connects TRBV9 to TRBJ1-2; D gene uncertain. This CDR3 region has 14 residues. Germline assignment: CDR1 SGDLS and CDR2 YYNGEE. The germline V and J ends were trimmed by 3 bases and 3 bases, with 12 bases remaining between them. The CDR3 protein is CASSARTFDYGYTF. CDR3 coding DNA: TGTGCCAGCAGCGCAAGGACCTTCGACTATGGCTACACCTTC.